These 25 T cell receptor beta chains came from one sample sequenced in a study of T cells after yellow fever vaccination. TCRdb processed the 5' RACE reads anew with MiXCR; each CDR3 protein has one entry. The repertoire consists of more than 350,000 distinct CDR3 sequences, with roughly 10% occurring once and the leading ten covering more than 15%. Sequenced material: PBMCs, taken on the day of the first yellow fever vaccination. These receptors all come from a young man who received the YFV17D yellow fever vaccine.

The chain couples TRBV19 to TRBJ2-1; D unresolved. The V end lost 7 bases, the J end lost 2 bases, and 15 bases lay between the germline ends. This CDR3 has 15 amino acids. In germline, CDR1 is LNHDA, CDR2 SQIVND (reference sequence). CDR3 in DNA: TGTGCCAGTAAAAATTACGCAGGCACCTACAATGAGCAGTTCTTC. Translated, it gives CASKNYAGTYNEQFF.

This clonotype has just a few counts. The chain uses TRBV7-9 and TRBJ1-5; D may be TRBD1 (5 bases). There are 16 residues in the CDR3. Germline V gives CDR1 SEHNR, CDR2 FQNEAQ (reference sequence). V dropped 6 bases and J dropped 4 bases, with 19 bases sitting between them. The CDR3 is CASRNRRGEGNQPQHF. CDR3 bases: TGTGCCAGCAGAAATAGACGGGGGGAAGGTAATCAGCCCCAGCATTTT.

This clonotype was counted a few times. The chain is built from TRBV24-1 and TRBJ2-1; 11 nucleotides match TRBD1. Trimming cost V 8 bases and J 8 bases; bases outside gene matches: 4. The CDR3 loop spans 13 amino acids. The germline V gene encodes CDR1 KGHDR and CDR2 SFDVKD. For the CDR3, the DNA is TGTGCCACCAACGGACAGGGGGCTTATGAGCAGTTCTTC. Translated: CATNGQGAYEQFF.

V is TRBV7-2 and J is TRBJ2-1, with TRBD2 matching 10 bases. J was trimmed by 6 bases and V by 5 bases; bases with no gene match: 7. CDR1 is SGHTA, CDR2 FQGNSA, per germline. The CDR3 has 15 residues. DNA for the CDR3: TGTGCCAGCAGCGCACGCCTAGCGGGGGCCAATGAGCAGTTCTTC. Protein product: CASSARLAGANEQFF.

Comments on this clonotype: One end of the junction is discordant with germline, which a read error may explain. The rearrangement uses TRBV7-7 and TRBJ2-3; weak D call: TRBD2 (5 bases). This CDR3 has 15 amino acids. CDR1 and CDR2 (germline): SSHAT, FNYEAQ (reference sequence). CDR3 sequence: CASSLSPGGTDTQYF. CDR3 bases: TGTGCTAGCAGCTTAAGTCCCGGGGGCACAGATACGCAGTATTTT.

This clonotype came up a few times. The chain carries TRBV11-2 and TRBJ2-3, with 10 bases matching TRBD1. CDR1 SGHAT and CDR2 FQNNGV come from the germline V gene. The J segment lost 1 base and the V segment lost 4 bases, leaving 11 bases of the junction unmatched. The CDR3 is 18 residues long. CDR3 sequence (DNA): TGTGCCAGCAGCTCAAGTCGGGGACAGGGGATCGGCACAGATACGCAGTATTTT. Residues: CASSSSRGQGIGTDTQYF.

There are a few counts of this clonotype. The chain recombines TRBV6-5 with TRBJ1-2, with 9 nucleotides matching TRBD1. The V gene's germline CDR1 is MNHEY and CDR2 SVGAGI. The V gene end was trimmed by 2 bases and the J gene end by 1 base; junction bases not matched to a gene: 8. The CDR3 covers 17 residues. CDR3 in amino acids: CASSYATGGEGNYGYTF. The CDR3 DNA sequence: TGTGCCAGCAGTTACGCTACAGGGGGCGAGGGTAACTATGGCTACACCTTC.

In this sample, this clonotype turned up a few times. The chain uses TRBV23-1 and TRBJ2-7; D call uncertain. TRBV23-1 is an open reading frame, and its role is uncertain. V was cut by 7 bases and J by 5 bases, with 27 bases left in between. This CDR3 region has 17 residues. CDR3 residues: CASKVARTDVGINEQYV. CDR3 coding DNA: TGCGCCAGCAAAGTCGCCAGGACGGATGTAGGAATCAACGAGCAGTACGTC.

This chain uses TRBV18 with TRBJ1-1; D ambiguous. The length of the CDR3 is 15 residues. Germline values: CDR1 KGHSH, CDR2 LQKENI. Trimming took off 6 bases at V and 2 bases at J, with 16 bases between the two ends. CDR3 in amino acids: CASSLGLDGNTEAFF. The CDR3 region has the DNA TGTGCCAGCTCCCTGGGTTTAGACGGAAACACTGAAGCTTTCTTT.

This clonotype was counted a few times. The chain has TRBV28 and TRBJ1-2, with a tentative D call TRBD1 (5 bases). This CDR3 contains 13 residues. V was trimmed by 8 bases and J by 4 bases, leaving 14 bases between them. Germline V CDR1 and CDR2: MDHEN, SYDVKM. The CDR3 loop is CASWGAGSYGYTF. DNA of the CDR3: TGTGCCAGCTGGGGCGCAGGGAGCTATGGCTACACCTTC.

Only a few counts were recorded for this clonotype. V is TRBV7-2 and J is TRBJ2-1, with TRBD2 identical over 10 bases. From germline, CDR1 is SGHTA and CDR2 FQGNSA. There are 15 residues in the CDR3. J lost 2 bases, V lost 7 bases, and 5 bases had no gene match. CDR3 sequence reads: CASTKLAGTYNEQFF. The CDR3 coding sequence is TGTGCCAGCACTAAACTAGCGGGGACCTACAATGAGCAGTTCTTC.

The chain has TRBV30 and TRBJ2-5, with 9 bases that match TRBD2. The CDR3 extends over 13 amino acids. Looked up from germline, CDR1 is GTSNPN and CDR2 is SVGIG (reference sequence). The J segment lost 2 bases and the V segment lost 2 bases, leaving 0 bases of the junction unmatched. The CDR3 sequence is CAWSTSGQETQYF. The CDR3 coding sequence is TGTGCCTGGAGTACTAGCGGGCAAGAGACCCAGTACTTC.

The rearrangement links TRBV10-1 to TRBJ2-7, with TRBD1 matching over 9 bases. The CDR3 loop spans 15 amino acids. With 6 bases clipped from V and 3 bases from J, the junction kept 9 bases outside the gene matches. Germline CDR1 and CDR2: WNHNN and SYGVQD (reference sequence). The CDR3 DNA is TGCGCCAGCAGCTCGGACAGGGGCGGATTCTACGAGCAGTACTTC. Translated: CASSSDRGGFYEQYF.

The genes are TRBV12-3 or TRBV12-4 and TRBJ2-5; D gene unclear. This CDR3 is 12 amino acids long. V shed 6 bases and J shed 5 bases, with 10 bases lying between them. The CDR3 DNA sequence: TGTGCCAGCAGACGGAAAGCGGAGACCCAGTACTTC. Its protein product is CASRRKAETQYF.

Ten or more counts support this clonotype. V usage is TRBV6-2 or TRBV6-3 and J usage is TRBJ2-5; D possibly matches TRBD1 or TRBD2 (5 bases each). Trimming removed 5 bases from V and 3 bases from J, with 7 bases in between. CDR1 MNHEY and CDR2 SVGEGT come from the germline V gene. This CDR3 contains 12 residues. CDR3 residues: CASSGTEETQYF. The CDR3 DNA sequence: TGTGCCAGCAGTGGGACGGAAGAGACCCAGTACTTC.

Remarks on this clonotype: A much larger clone differs from this one at a single base, so this may be a read error. The rearrangement links TRBV5-1 to TRBJ2-3; 8 bases match TRBD2. Germline CDR1 and CDR2: SGHRS and YFSETQ. The CDR3 runs to 15 residues. J was trimmed by 0 bases and V by 6 bases; bases with no gene match: 6. The CDR3 loop is CASNWGGGSTDTQYF. DNA of the CDR3: TGCGCCAGCAACTGGGGCGGGGGGAGCACAGATACGCAGTATTTT.

This clonotype has a handful of counts. The chain combines TRBV28 with TRBJ2-1, with TRBD1 matching over 9 bases. V dropped 9 bases and J dropped 7; count of bases not matched to a gene: 7. The germline CDR1 and CDR2 sequences are MDHEN and SYDVKM. CDR3 length equals 13 residues. CDR3 DNA: TGTGCCAGTAACAGGGGGCGGGAGAATGAGCAGTTCTTC. It specifies CASNRGRENEQFF.

This chain connects TRBV29-1 to TRBJ2-3, with a tentative D call TRBD2 (6 bases). Trimming removed 7 bases from V and 0 bases from J, with 8 bases in between. Per the germline V gene, CDR1 is SQVTM and CDR2 is ANQGSEA. CDR3 length: 12 residues. This chain's CDR3 is CSGGVSTDTQYF. CDR3 sequence (DNA): TGCAGCGGGGGGGTTAGCACAGATACGCAGTATTTT.

V usage is TRBV2 and J usage is TRBJ2-2; unclear D gene. Germline V gives CDR1 SNHLY, CDR2 FYNNEI. With 2 bases removed from V and 4 bases from J, the gap between germline ends came to 11 bases. This CDR3 comprises 15 residues. This CDR3 is CASSELDLFTGELFF. The CDR3 DNA is TGTGCCAGCAGTGAATTGGACCTGTTCACCGGGGAGCTGTTTTTT. The full variable domain, with the rest looked up from reference TRBV2 and TRBJ2-2, is EPEVTQTPSHQVTQMGQEVILRCVPISNHLYFYWYRQILGQKVEFLVSFYNNEISEKSEIFDDQFSVERPDGSNFTLKIRSTKLEDSAMYFCASSELDLFTGELFFGEGSRLTVL.

In its sample, this clonotype was seen a few times. The chain links TRBV11-2 to TRBJ1-1, with a weak D call TRBD1 (5 bases). This CDR3 has 15 amino acids. Germline assignment: CDR1 SGHAT and CDR2 FQNNGV. Trimming cost V 3 bases and J 6 bases, with 17 bases left between them. CDR3 in amino acids: CASSLLYGGGPEAFF. The CDR3 nucleotides read TGTGCCAGCAGCTTGCTCTACGGGGGTGGGCCTGAAGCTTTCTTT.

This clonotype was seen a few times. This rearrangement joins TRBV20-1 to TRBJ2-1, with a possible D match to TRBD1 (6 bases). The CDR3 spans 16 residues. Germline loops: CDR1 DFQATT, CDR2 SNEGSKA (reference sequence). V lost 7 bases and J 0 bases, leaving 19 bases between the germline ends. The CDR3, as DNA: TGCAGTGGCCTCCCGGGACAATTGATCTCCTACAATGAGCAGTTCTTC. It yields the protein CSGLPGQLISYNEQFF.

V and J are TRBV6-2 or TRBV6-3 and TRBJ1-5, with 7 bases aligning to TRBD1. Germline V gene lookup returns CDR1 MNHEY and CDR2 SVGEGT. V lost 5 bases to trimming and J lost 6 bases; unmatched junction nucleotides: 4. The CDR3 is 13 residues long. The CDR3 bases are TGTGCCAGCAGTACAGGGGTGATTCAGCCCCAGCATTTT. Protein product: CASSTGVIQPQHF.

The chain joins TRBV9 to TRBJ1-6, with D maybe TRBD1 (5 bases). The CDR3 covers 18 residues. The germline V gene encodes CDR1 SGDLS and CDR2 YYNGEE. V lost 1 base, J lost 0 bases, and 14 bases lay in between. In DNA form, the CDR3 reads TGTGCCAGCAGCGTATTGGGCAGGGTCAACTCCTATAATTCACCCCTCCACTTT. It specifies CASSVLGRVNSYNSPLHF.

The chain has TRBV12-3 or TRBV12-4 and TRBJ2-7; the D gene is possibly TRBD1 (5 bases). This CDR3 comprises 14 residues. Trimming pared 3 bases from V and 1 base from J, leaving 10 bases between. This chain's CDR3 is CASSFSTGSYEQYF. Written as DNA, the CDR3 is TGTGCCAGCAGTTTTTCAACAGGTTCCTACGAGCAGTACTTC.

This clonotype appeared a few times. CDR3 nucleotide sequence: TGCAGTGCTAGAGATCGGAGGGACCCAAACACTGAAGCTTTCTTT. It codes for CSARDRRDPNTEAFF. This rearrangement joins TRBV20-1 to TRBJ1-1; possibly TRBD1 for D (5 bases). Trimming removed 0 bases at V and 2 bases at J, with 13 bases between. The CDR3 spans 15 residues. CDR1 is DFQATT and CDR2 is SNEGSKA in the germline V gene (reference sequence).